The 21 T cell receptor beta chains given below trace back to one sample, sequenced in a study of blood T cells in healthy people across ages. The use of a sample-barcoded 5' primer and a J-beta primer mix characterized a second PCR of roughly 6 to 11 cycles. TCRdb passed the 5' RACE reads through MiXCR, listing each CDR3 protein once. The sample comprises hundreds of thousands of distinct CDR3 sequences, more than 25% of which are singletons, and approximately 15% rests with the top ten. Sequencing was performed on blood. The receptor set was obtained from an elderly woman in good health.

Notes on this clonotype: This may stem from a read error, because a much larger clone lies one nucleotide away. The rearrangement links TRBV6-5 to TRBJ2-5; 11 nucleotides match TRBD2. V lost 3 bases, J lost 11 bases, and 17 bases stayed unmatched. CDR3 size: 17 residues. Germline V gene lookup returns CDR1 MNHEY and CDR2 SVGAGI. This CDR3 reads CASSYNLAGGSYNEQYF. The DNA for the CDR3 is TGTGCCAGCAGTTATAATTTAGCGGGGGGGTCATACAATGAGCAGTACTTC.

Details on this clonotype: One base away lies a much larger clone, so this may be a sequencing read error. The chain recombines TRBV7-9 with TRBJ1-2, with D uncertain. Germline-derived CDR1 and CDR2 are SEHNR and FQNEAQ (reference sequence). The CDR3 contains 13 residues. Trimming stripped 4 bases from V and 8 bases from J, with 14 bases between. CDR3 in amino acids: CASSSSEGEGYTF. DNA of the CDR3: TGTGCCAGCAGCTCCTCAGAGGGCGAGGGCTACACCTTC.

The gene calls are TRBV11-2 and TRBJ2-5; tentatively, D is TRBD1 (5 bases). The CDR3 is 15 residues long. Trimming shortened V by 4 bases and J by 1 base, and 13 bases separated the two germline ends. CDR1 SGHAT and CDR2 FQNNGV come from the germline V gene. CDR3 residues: CASSSYRQPQETQYF. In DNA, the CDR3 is TGTGCCAGCAGCTCCTATAGACAGCCCCAAGAGACCCAGTACTTC. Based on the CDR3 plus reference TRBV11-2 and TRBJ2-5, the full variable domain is EAGVAQSPRYKIIEKRQSVAFWCNPISGHATLYWYQQILGQGPKLLIQFQNNGVVDDSQLPKDRFSAERLKGVDSTLKIQPAKLEDSAVYLCASSSYRQPQETQYFGPGTRLLVL.

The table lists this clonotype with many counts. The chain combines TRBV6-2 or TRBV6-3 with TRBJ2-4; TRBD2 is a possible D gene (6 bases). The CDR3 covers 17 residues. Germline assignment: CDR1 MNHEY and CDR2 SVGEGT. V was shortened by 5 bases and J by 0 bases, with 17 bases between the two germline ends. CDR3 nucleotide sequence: TGTGCCAGCAGTGCCCTCGGGACTCCCATAGCCAAAAACATTCAGTACTTC. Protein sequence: CASSALGTPIAKNIQYF.

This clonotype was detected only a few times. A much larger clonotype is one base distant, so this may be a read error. CDR3: CASSTPQDQYF. DNA of the CDR3: TGTGCCAGCAGCACCCCTCAGGACCAGTACTTC. The V and J genes are TRBV28 and TRBJ2-7, with D hard to call. The CDR3 has 11 residues. The germline V gene has CDR1 MDHEN and CDR2 SYDVKM. V lost 6 bases and J 10 bases, leaving 13 bases between the germline ends.

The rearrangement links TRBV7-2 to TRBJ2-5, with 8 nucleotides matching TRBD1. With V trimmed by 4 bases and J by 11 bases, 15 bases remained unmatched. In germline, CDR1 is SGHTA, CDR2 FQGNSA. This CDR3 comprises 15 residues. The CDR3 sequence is CASSSKTGANNEQYF. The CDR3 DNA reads TGTGCCAGCAGCTCCAAGACAGGGGCAAATAATGAGCAGTACTTC.

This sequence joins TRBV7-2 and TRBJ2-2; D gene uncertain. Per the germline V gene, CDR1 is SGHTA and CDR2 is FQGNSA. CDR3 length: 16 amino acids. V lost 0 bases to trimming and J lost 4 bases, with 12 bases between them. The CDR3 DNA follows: TGTGCCAGCAGCTTAGCGGAAGCAGGAGTCACCGGGGAGCTGTTTTTT. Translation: CASSLAEAGVTGELFF.

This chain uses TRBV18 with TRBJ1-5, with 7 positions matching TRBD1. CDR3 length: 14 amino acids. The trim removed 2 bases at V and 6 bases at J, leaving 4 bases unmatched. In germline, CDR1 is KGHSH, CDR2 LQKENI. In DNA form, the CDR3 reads TGTGCCAGCTCACCAGGCAGGGGGGGTCAGCCCCAGCATTTT. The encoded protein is CASSPGRGGQPQHF.

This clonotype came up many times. The CDR3 nucleotides read TGTGCCAGCAGCTACCGACAGGAGCAGTTCTTC. Its protein product is CASSYRQEQFF. V usage is TRBV5-6 and J usage is TRBJ2-1; a weak D match, TRBD1 (5 bases). CDR1 is SGHDT, CDR2 YYEEEE, per germline. V was shortened by 3 bases and J by 10 bases, with 8 bases between the two germline ends. The CDR3 is 11 residues long.

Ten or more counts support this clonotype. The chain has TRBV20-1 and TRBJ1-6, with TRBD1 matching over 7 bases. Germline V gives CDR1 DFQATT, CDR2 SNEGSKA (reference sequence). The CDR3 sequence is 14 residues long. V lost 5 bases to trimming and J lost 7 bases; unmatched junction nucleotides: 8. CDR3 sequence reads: CSASPGQSNSPLHF. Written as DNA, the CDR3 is TGCAGTGCTTCACCGGGACAGAGCAATTCACCCCTCCACTTT.

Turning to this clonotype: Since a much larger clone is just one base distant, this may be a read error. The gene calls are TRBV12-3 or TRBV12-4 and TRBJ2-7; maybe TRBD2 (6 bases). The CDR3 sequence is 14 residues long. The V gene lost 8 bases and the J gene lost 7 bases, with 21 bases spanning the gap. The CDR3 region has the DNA TGTGCCAGCTCCAACCCGGGACTCCATAATGAGCAGTACTTC. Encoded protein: CASSNPGLHNEQYF.

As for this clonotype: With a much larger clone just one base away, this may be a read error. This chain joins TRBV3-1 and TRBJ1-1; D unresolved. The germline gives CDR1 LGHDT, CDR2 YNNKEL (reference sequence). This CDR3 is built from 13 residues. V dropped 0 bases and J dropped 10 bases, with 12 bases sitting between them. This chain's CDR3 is CASSQDRRTGAFF. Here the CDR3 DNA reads TGTGCCAGCAGCCAAGACCGCAGGACGGGAGCTTTCTTT.

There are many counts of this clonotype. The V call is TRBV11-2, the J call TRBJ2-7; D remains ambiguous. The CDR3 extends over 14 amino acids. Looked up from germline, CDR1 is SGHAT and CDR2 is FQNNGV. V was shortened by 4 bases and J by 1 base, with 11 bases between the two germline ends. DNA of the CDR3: TGTGCCAGCAGCTCCCAGGTCGCTTCCTACGAGCAGTACTTC. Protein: CASSSQVASYEQYF.

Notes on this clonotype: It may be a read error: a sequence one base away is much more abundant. CDR3 coding DNA: TGCGCCTGCAGCTTGATGGGGGGCCATGGCTACACCTTC. This codes for CACSLMGGHGYTF. The chain carries TRBV5-1 and TRBJ1-2; TRBD1 is a possible D gene (6 bases). Germline CDR1 is SGHRS and CDR2 is YFSETQ. This CDR3 spans 13 amino acids.

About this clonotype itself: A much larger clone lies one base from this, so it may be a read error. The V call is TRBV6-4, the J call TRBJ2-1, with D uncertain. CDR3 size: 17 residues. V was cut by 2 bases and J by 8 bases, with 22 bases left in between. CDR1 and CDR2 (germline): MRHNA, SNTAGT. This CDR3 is CASSDMYIDTSRDEQFF. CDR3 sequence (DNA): TGTGCCAGCAGTGACATGTATATAGACACTTCTCGGGATGAGCAGTTCTTC.

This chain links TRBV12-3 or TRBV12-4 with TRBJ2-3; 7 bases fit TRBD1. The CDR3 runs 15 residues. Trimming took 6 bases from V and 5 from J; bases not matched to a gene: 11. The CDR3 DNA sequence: TGTGCCAGCAGCCCTACAGGGGTCATAGGAGATACGCAGTATTTT. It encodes CASSPTGVIGDTQYF.

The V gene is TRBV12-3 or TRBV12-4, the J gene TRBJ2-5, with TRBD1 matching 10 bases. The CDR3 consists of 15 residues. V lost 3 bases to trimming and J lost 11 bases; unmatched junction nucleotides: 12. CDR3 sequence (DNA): TGTGCCAGCAGTTTCACGAGACAGGGGGCAGATGAGCAGTACTTC. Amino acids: CASSFTRQGADEQYF.

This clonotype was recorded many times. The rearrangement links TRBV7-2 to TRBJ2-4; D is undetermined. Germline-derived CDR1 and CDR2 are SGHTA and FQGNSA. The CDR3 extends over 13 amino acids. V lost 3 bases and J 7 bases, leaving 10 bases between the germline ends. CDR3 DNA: TGTGCCAGCAGCTTGGGTTTCCAGAACATTCAGTACTTC. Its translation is CASSLGFQNIQYF. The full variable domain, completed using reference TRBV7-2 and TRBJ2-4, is GAGVSQSPSNKVTEKGKDVELRCDPISGHTALYWYRQSLGQGLEFLIYFQGNSAPDKSGLPSDRFSAERTGGSVSTLTIQRTQQEDSAVYLCASSLGFQNIQYFGAGTRLSVL.

The CDR3 DNA follows: TGTGCCAGCAGCAGACGGGGACATGGCTCAGATAGCACAGATACGCAGTATTTT. Amino acid sequence: CASSRRGHGSDSTDTQYF. The J gene is TRBJ2-3, the V gene TRBV7-8, with D possibly matching TRBD1 (6 bases). Trimming pared 5 bases from V and 0 bases from J, leaving 21 bases between. The CDR3 is 18 residues long. From germline, CDR1 is SGHVS and CDR2 FQNEAQ.

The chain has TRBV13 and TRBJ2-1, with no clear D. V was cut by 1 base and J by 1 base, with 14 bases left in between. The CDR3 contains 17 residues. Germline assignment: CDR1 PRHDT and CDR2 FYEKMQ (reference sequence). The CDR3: CASSLAIALVSYNEQFF. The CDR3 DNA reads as TGTGCCAGCAGCTTAGCTATAGCTCTGGTTTCCTACAATGAGCAGTTCTTC.

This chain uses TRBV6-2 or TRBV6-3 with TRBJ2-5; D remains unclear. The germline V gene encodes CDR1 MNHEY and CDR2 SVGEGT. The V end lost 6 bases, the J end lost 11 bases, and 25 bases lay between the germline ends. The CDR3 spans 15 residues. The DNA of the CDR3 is TGTGCCAGCAGCCCCGCTCAAGGGATCTACAATGAGCAGTACTTC. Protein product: CASSPAQGIYNEQYF.